A selection of T cell receptor beta chains follows, all from one sample in a study of blood T cell repertoires in COVID-19. Sequencing used immunoSEQ multiplex PCR; TCRdb keeps in-frame clones, though not all of them. The sample lists some 180,000 clones, around 83% occurring once. Sequencing was performed on peripheral blood. These receptors all stem from a woman aged 65 to 85 who had recovered from COVID-19. The CDR3 runs from the conserved cysteine through the conserved F or W. A D gene is named only where the DNA matches it firmly. Clone size, where shown, is once, few, many, or a class for clones that have expanded.

>TRBJ1-5|15|TRBD1|TRBV9|.
CASSEGAVSNQPQHF
TGTGCCAGCAGTGAGGGGGCAGTAAGCAATCAGCCCCAGCATTTT
>TRBJ2-3|12|.|TRBV7-9|.
CASSLGEAGQYF
TGTGCCAGCAGCTTAGGGGAGGCCGGGCAGTATTTT
>TRBJ1-2|14|.|TRBV3-1/TRBV3-2|.
CASSQGVVPYGYTF
TGTGCCAGCAGCCAGGGAGTGGTCCCTTATGGCTACACCTTC
>TRBJ1-2|12|.|TRBV29-1|.
CSGRHPNYGYTF
TGCAGCGGAAGACACCCGAACTATGGCTACACCTTC
>TRBJ2-7|12|TRBD2|TRBV2|few
CASKREGYEQYF
TGTGCCAGCAAGCGGGAGGGTTACGAGCAGTACTTC
>TRBJ2-7|18|.|TRBV14|once
CASSQDRRAGPVPNEQYF
TGTGCCAGCAGCCAAGATAGAAGGGCGGGCCCCGTTCCCAACGAGCAGTACTTC
>TRBJ2-5|13|TRBD2|TRBV3-1/TRBV3-2|.
CASSQRGGETQYF
TGTGCCAGCAGCCAGCGCGGGGGTGAGACCCAGTACTTC
>TRBJ2-7|17|TRBD2|TRBV27|.
CASSSRLAGGPGYEQYF
TGTGCCAGCAGTTCACGGCTAGCGGGAGGGCCCGGCTACGAGCAGTACTTC
>TRBJ2-6|18|TRBD2|TRBV9|.
CASSVAGGANSGANVLTF
TGTGCCAGCAGCGTAGCCGGGGGGGCGAACTCTGGGGCCAACGTCCTGACTTTC
>TRBJ2-2|14|.|TRBV9|.
CASSVGQGTGELFF
TGTGCCAGCAGCGTAGGTCAGGGGACCGGGGAGCTGTTTTTT
>TRBJ1-2|15|TRBD1|TRBV15|.
CATSRDAGGMDGYTF
TGTGCCACCAGCAGAGACGCAGGGGGCATGGATGGCTACACCTTC
>TRBJ1-2|16|TRBD1|TRBV7-2|.
CASSPTQRQGSYGYTF
TGTGCCAGCAGCCCCACCCAGCGACAGGGGAGCTATGGCTACACCTTC
>TRBJ2-2|15|TRBD2|TRBV3-1/TRBV3-2|.
CASSQDAGGGGELFF
TGTGCCAGCAGCCAAGATGCGGGGGGTGGCGGGGAGCTGTTTTTT
>TRBJ2-1|16|.|TRBV4-2|.
CASSQPPGSVGNEQFF
TGTGCCAGCAGCCAACCCCCAGGGTCAGTTGGCAATGAGCAGTTCTTC
>TRBJ2-1|16|TRBD2|TRBV15|.
CATSRDASGGWYEQFF
TGTGCCACCAGCAGAGATGCCAGCGGGGGGTGGTATGAGCAGTTCTTC
>TRBJ2-7|12|.|TRBV3-1/TRBV3-2|.
CASSHTGDEQYF
TGTGCCAGCAGCCATACGGGGGACGAGCAGTACTTC
>TRBJ2-7|14|TRBD2|TRBV20-1|.
CSASWASGPYEQYF
TGCAGTGCTAGTTGGGCTAGCGGCCCCTACGAGCAGTACTTC
>TRBJ1-1|12|.|TRBV5-4|once
CASSLGVLEAFF
TGTGCCAGCAGCTTAGGGGTCCTCGAAGCTTTCTTT
>TRBJ1-5|13|.|TRBV2|.
CASNRDIYQPQHF
TGTGCCAGCAACAGGGACATATATCAGCCCCAGCATTTT
>TRBJ1-4|16|.|TRBV6-5|.
CASSYRGGSRTEKLFF
TGTGCCAGCAGTTACAGGGGGGGGTCGCGTACTGAAAAACTGTTTTTT
>TRBJ2-7|14|.|TRBV5-4|.
CASSSTRGSYEQYF
TGTGCCAGCAGCTCAACCCGGGGAAGCTACGAGCAGTACTTC
>TRBJ1-1|12|.|TRBV29-1|.
CSANEVNTEAFF
TGCAGCGCCAATGAGGTGAACACTGAAGCTTTCTTT
>TRBJ2-1|15|TRBD2|TRBV13|.
CASSLSLAGDNEQFF
TGTGCCAGCAGCTTAAGCTTAGCGGGGGACAATGAGCAGTTCTTC
>TRBJ2-1|13|.|TRBV2|.
CASSSYSGNEQFF
TGTGCCAGCAGTTCTTATAGCGGCAATGAGCAGTTCTTC
>TRBJ1-2|17|TRBD1|TRBV7-9|.
CASSLAVGRGLVYGYTF
TGTGCCAGCAGCTTAGCCGTTGGCAGGGGGCTGGTCTATGGCTACACCTTC
>TRBJ1-1|16|.|TRBV5-1|.
CASSLEPAQEGTEAFF
TGCGCCAGCAGCTTGGAACCAGCCCAGGAGGGCACTGAAGCTTTCTTT
>TRBJ1-1|15|.|TRBV3-1/TRBV3-2|few
CASSQDPWAVAGAFF
TGTGCCAGCAGCCAAGATCCCTGGGCTGTGGCGGGGGCTTTCTTT
>TRBJ2-1|15|TRBD2|TRBV27|few
CASRAGTSPYNEQFF
TGTGCCAGCAGGGCCGGGACTAGCCCCTACAATGAGCAGTTCTTC
>TRBJ1-4|14|TRBD1|TRBV4-1|.
CASSRGQVNEKLFF
TGCGCCAGCAGCCGGGGACAGGTGAATGAAAAACTGTTTTTT
>TRBJ2-5|12|.|TRBV28|.
CASSINQETQYF
TGTGCCAGCAGCATCAACCAAGAGACCCAGTACTTC
>TRBJ2-5|14|TRBD2|TRBV2|.
CASRGGRQGETQYF
TGTGCCAGCAGGGGCGGGAGGCAGGGGGAGACCCAGTACTTC
>TRBJ2-5|13|.|TRBV4-1|.
CASSQGEQETQYF
TGCGCCAGCAGCCAAGGGGAGCAAGAGACCCAGTACTTC
>TRBJ1-1|14|.|TRBV5-1|.
CASSPPQMNTEAFF
TGCGCCAGCAGCCCGCCCCAGATGAACACTGAAGCTTTCTTT
>TRBJ1-2|16|.|TRBV28|.
CATSPGGAHTNYGYTF
TGTGCCACCTCGCCGGGTGGGGCACACACGAACTATGGCTACACCTTC
>TRBJ1-2|13|.|TRBV12-3/TRBV12-4|.
CASFRGVGYGYTF
TGTGCCAGCTTTCGGGGGGTCGGCTATGGCTACACCTTC
>TRBJ1-1|13|.|TRBV5-1|few
CASSASGNTEAFF
TGCGCCAGCAGCGCCTCCGGGAACACTGAAGCTTTCTTT
>TRBJ2-1|13|.|TRBV6-5|.
CASSPPGYNEQFF
TGTGCCAGCAGCCCACCGGGGTACAATGAGCAGTTCTTC
>TRBJ1-6|16|TRBD1|TRBV5-1|.
CASSLGTGRYNSPLHF
TGCGCCAGCAGCTTGGGGACAGGGCGGTATAATTCACCCCTCCACTTT
>TRBJ2-7|17|.|TRBV18|few
CASSPRPGRDKDYEQYF
TGTGCCAGCTCACCAAGACCCGGACGGGACAAAGACTACGAGCAGTACTTC
>TRBJ1-4|14|TRBD1|TRBV18|.
CASSPGTAAEKLFF
TGTGCCAGCTCACCAGGGACAGCCGCCGAAAAACTGTTTTTT
>TRBJ2-7|14|TRBD2|TRBV10-1|once
CASSTGTNLYEQYF
TGCGCCAGCAGCACCGGGACTAACCTTTACGAGCAGTACTTC
>TRBJ2-7|15|.|TRBV4-1|.
CASSPTGMSSYEQYF
TGCGCCAGCAGCCCTACGGGGATGAGCTCCTACGAGCAGTACTTC
>TRBJ2-5|11|.|TRBV12-3/TRBV12-4|many
CASSPPEPQYF
TGTGCCAGCAGCCCGCCCGAGCCCCAGTACTTC